A single sample gave rise to the 15 T cell receptor beta chains below, sequenced in a study of cytomegalovirus exposure and HLA in healthy donors. Use of 60 Vbeta and 13 Jbeta primers characterized the PCR. Produced via immunoSEQ multiplex PCR; TCRdb's table is partial and in-frame only. This sample's table reports about 200,000 clones. Specimen: PBMCs. The receptors here all came from a boy younger than 18 in good health and CMV-seronegative.

The CDR3 DNA reads TGTGCCTGGAGTAGGGACAGGGGCAACACATTTCCCGACAATGAGCAGTTCTTC. It is translated as CAWSRDRGNTFPDNEQFF. The chain carries TRBV30 and TRBJ2-1, with 10 positions matching TRBD1. V was clipped by 2 bases and J by 5 bases; unmatched bases: 15. The length of the CDR3 is 18 residues. Germline lookup yields CDR1 GTSNPN and CDR2 SVGIG (reference sequence).

V is TRBV28 and J is TRBJ1-1; TRBD1 is a possible D gene (5 bases). V was clipped by 4 bases and J by 4 bases, with 7 bases between them. The CDR3 is 12 amino acids. Germline-derived CDR1 and CDR2 are MDHEN and SYDVKM. The CDR3 DNA reads as TGTGCCAGCAGTTGGGGCCCCACTGAAGCTTTCTTT. It encodes CASSWGPTEAFF.

This rearrangement joins TRBV5-1 to TRBJ2-5; 7 bases match TRBD2. The V gene end was trimmed by 0 bases and the J gene end by 1 base; junction bases not matched to a gene: 3. The CDR3 consists of 15 residues. The germline CDR1 and CDR2 sequences are SGHRS and YFSETQ. The CDR3 protein is CASSLVASGQETQYF. In DNA, the CDR3 is TGCGCCAGCAGCTTGGTGGCTAGCGGCCAAGAGACCCAGTACTTC.

This chain links TRBV5-1 with TRBJ2-7, with 7 bases that match TRBD1. Germline values: CDR1 SGHRS, CDR2 YFSETQ. The CDR3 consists of 15 residues. V shed 1 base, J shed 1 base, and the junction held 5 bases outside the gene matches. The CDR3 DNA is TGCGCCAGCAGCTTGTTCCGGGACAGATCCTACGAGCAGTACTTC. Translated, it gives CASSLFRDRSYEQYF.

This chain uses TRBV14 with TRBJ2-7; 8 nucleotides match TRBD2. The CDR3 is 13 residues long. CDR1 is SGHDN, CDR2 FVKESK, per germline. Trimming cost V 8 bases and J 2 bases; bases outside gene matches: 5. This CDR3 is CASGYGGAYEQYF. The CDR3 nucleotides are TGTGCCAGCGGCTACGGGGGGGCCTACGAGCAGTACTTC.

The CDR3 nucleotides are TGTGCCAGCAGCTCGTACGAGGCAGGGGGCTTAGAGACCCAGTACTTC. Encoded protein: CASSSYEAGGLETQYF. This chain links TRBV5-4 with TRBJ2-5; TRBD1 matches at 8 bases. Germline V gene sequence: CDR1 SGHNT, CDR2 YYREEE (reference sequence). The CDR3 is 16 residues long. V lost 3 bases, J lost 4 bases, and 11 bases stayed unmatched.

The chain is built from TRBV19 and TRBJ1-1; D is perhaps TRBD1 (6 bases). V lost 7 bases and J lost 3, with 18 bases in between. CDR1 is LNHDA, CDR2 SQIVND, per germline (reference sequence). The CDR3 contains 15 residues. The CDR3 protein is CASNPPGGAHTEAFF. The CDR3 DNA is TGTGCCAGTAACCCCCCGGGGGGGGCGCACACTGAAGCTTTCTTT.

A remark on this clone: One junction end does not reproduce the germline sequence, and a read error may be involved. The CDR3 DNA is TGTGCTAGCAGCTTAGCCCGACGGTCGGCGGGGGCGATCACAGATACGCAGTATTTT. Its protein is CASSLARRSAGAITDTQYF. V gene TRBV7-7 combines with J gene TRBJ2-3, with D perhaps matching TRBD2 (7 bases). The CDR3 totals 19 residues. Germline assignment: CDR1 SSHAT and CDR2 FNYEAQ (reference sequence).

This rearrangement joins TRBV6-5 to TRBJ1-3, with TRBD1 matching 9 bases. The J call may be in error: the DNA end matches TRBJ2-2 better. CDR1 and CDR2 from the germline V gene are MNHEY and SVGAGI. The CDR3 sequence is 16 residues long. The CDR3: CASSYGTGHYTGELFF. The CDR3 DNA sequence: TGTGCCAGCAGTTACGGGACAGGGCATTACACCGGGGAGCTGTTTTTT.

CDR3 in amino acids: CSVRGRGGQETQYF. The CDR3 DNA sequence: TGCAGCGTTCGAGGGAGGGGGGGACAAGAGACCCAGTACTTC. This chain connects TRBV29-1 to TRBJ2-5; the D gene is possibly TRBD2 (7 bases). In germline, CDR1 is SQVTM, CDR2 ANQGSEA. This CDR3 comprises 14 residues. The ends were cut back, 5 bases at V and 2 bases at J, with 15 bases in the middle.

CDR3 DNA: TGTGCCAGCATCGTGAGGCCCCTATCCTATAATTCACCCCTCCACTTT. This sequence encodes CASIVRPLSYNSPLHF. The chain combines TRBV2 with TRBJ1-6; D gene uncertain. Germline V gives CDR1 SNHLY, CDR2 FYNNEI. This CDR3 contains 16 residues. Trimming removed 7 bases at V and 1 base at J, with 14 bases between.

The V call is TRBV27, the J call TRBJ1-2; no reliable D call. The CDR3 contains 13 residues. V was pared by 0 bases and J by 4 bases, with 6 bases between. Looked up from germline, CDR1 is MNHEY and CDR2 is SMNVEV (reference sequence). CDR3: CASSLSVAYGYTF. CDR3 in DNA: TGTGCCAGCAGTTTATCGGTGGCCTATGGCTACACCTTC.

On this clone: The sample holds other DNA sequences that translate to the same CDR3. The chain links TRBV7-9 to TRBJ1-2; D might be TRBD1 (6 bases). This CDR3 is 13 amino acids long. The V end was cut by 1 base, the J end by 6 bases, with 9 bases between. Germline-derived CDR1 and CDR2 are SEHNR and FQNEAQ (reference sequence). The CDR3 reads CASSLDRADGYTF. The CDR3 DNA follows: TGTGCCAGCAGCTTAGACAGGGCGGATGGCTACACCTTC.

The chain carries TRBV19 and TRBJ1-5; unclear D gene. CDR3 size: 12 residues. Germline loops: CDR1 LNHDA, CDR2 SQIVND (reference sequence). Trimming pared 3 bases from V and 6 bases from J, leaving 6 bases between. Written as DNA, the CDR3 is TGTGCCAGTAGTATTCATAGTCAGCCCCAGCATTTT. It yields the protein CASSIHSQPQHF.

V gene TRBV9 combines with J gene TRBJ2-3, with a weak D call TRBD2 (6 bases). The V gene's germline CDR1 is SGDLS and CDR2 YYNGEE. V lost 3 bases and J lost 4, with 15 bases in between. The CDR3 runs 15 residues. CDR3 sequence: CASSARDSRADTQYF. Here the CDR3 DNA reads TGTGCCAGCAGCGCCCGGGACTCGAGGGCAGATACGCAGTATTTT.